The rows below give T cell receptor beta chains drawn from one sample of a study of blood T cell repertoires in COVID-19. The method was immunoSEQ multiplex PCR; TCRdb's version includes in-frame clones alone and lacks a portion of them. The sample gives 45,000 to 50,000 clones, roughly 90% of which show up once; 9.2% is in the top ten. The sequenced material came from peripheral blood. These receptors were obtained from a human donor in a cohort sampled during active COVID-19. The CDR3 runs from the conserved cysteine through the conserved F or W. D genes are given only for firm matches. Clone size is given for some rows only: seen once, a few or many times, or a class if the clone is expanded.

DNA,CDR3,V,J,size,D
TGCAGTGCTAGTGGGCTAGCGGGGGGCCAGGGCACAGATACGCAGTATTTT,CSASGLAGGQGTDTQYF,TRBV20-1,TRBJ2-3,-,TRBD2
TGTGCCAGCAGCTTAGCGGGGCGGGGCTCTGGAAACACCATATATTTT,CASSLAGRGSGNTIYF,TRBV7-2,TRBJ1-3,-,-
TGTGCCAGCAGCGCCGGGGACAGCAGCAATCAGCCCCAGCATTTT,CASSAGDSSNQPQHF,TRBV7-2,TRBJ1-5,few,TRBD1
TGCAGTCTACTTCGGGTAGAGACCCAGTACTTC,CSLLRVETQYF,TRBV20-1,TRBJ2-5,-,-
TGTGCCAGCAGTCCCCCGTGGAACCCGGGCTATGGCTACACCTTC,CASSPPWNPGYGYTF,TRBV28,TRBJ1-2,-,-
TGTGCCAGCAGCCCCAGGGGTGTCGGGCAAGAGACCCAGTACTTC,CASSPRGVGQETQYF,TRBV14,TRBJ2-5,-,-
TGTGCCAGTAGTTGGACTAGCGGGGGGAATGCGGATACGCAGTATTTT,CASSWTSGGNADTQYF,TRBV19,TRBJ2-3,few,TRBD2
TGTGCCAGCTCACCAAGGGGAGGGACGGAACAGCCCCAGCATTTT,CASSPRGGTEQPQHF,TRBV18,TRBJ1-5,-,-
TGTGCCAGCAGCACGGACAGGAACGGGGATCAGCCCCAGCATTTT,CASSTDRNGDQPQHF,TRBV7-9,TRBJ1-5,few,TRBD1
TGTGCCAGCAGTGCGGCAGGGGGCGTTGGCAATCAGCCCCAGCATTTT,CASSAAGGVGNQPQHF,TRBV2,TRBJ1-5,-,TRBD1
TGTGCCAGCAGTTACAGCCGGACAGCCGGGGAGCTGTTTTTT,CASSYSRTAGELFF,TRBV6-5,TRBJ2-2,-,-
TGTGCCAGCAGCCTCGACTCGACAGGGGGCATCACCGGGGAGCTGTTTTTT,CASSLDSTGGITGELFF,TRBV7-3,TRBJ2-2,few,TRBD1
TGTGCCAGCAGCTTGATGGACAGAAGGAACACTGAAGCTTTCTTT,CASSLMDRRNTEAFF,TRBV5-5,TRBJ1-1,-,-
TGTGCCAGCAGTCAGACTAGGGGCGATACGCAGTATTTT,CASSQTRGDTQYF,TRBV6-4,TRBJ2-3,few,-
TGTGCCAGCAGCTTAGGGACAGGGTCTAATTCACCCCTCCACTTT,CASSLGTGSNSPLHF,TRBV7-9,TRBJ1-6,few,TRBD1
TGCGCCAGCAGCTTTGGCGGAACCCAAGAGACCCAGTACTTC,CASSFGGTQETQYF,TRBV5-1,TRBJ2-5,-,-
TGCGCCAGCAGTGCTAGGGGATCCACTGAAGCTTTCTTT,CASSARGSTEAFF,TRBV5-1,TRBJ1-1,-,-
TGTGCCAGCAGGGTGACAGGGGCCTACGAGCAGTACTTC,CASRVTGAYEQYF,TRBV3-1/TRBV3-2,TRBJ2-7,once,TRBD1
TGCGCCAGCAGCATTACAGGGGGCGCGATCACTGAAGCTTTCTTT,CASSITGGAITEAFF,TRBV5-1,TRBJ1-1,-,TRBD1
TGTGCCAGCAGCCCCGGGAGGGGGGAGCCCTACGAGCAGTACTTC,CASSPGRGEPYEQYF,TRBV16,TRBJ2-7,-,TRBD2
TGCAGCGTTGTCGGACAGGGAGCAGGAAACACCATATATTTT,CSVVGQGAGNTIYF,TRBV29-1,TRBJ1-3,few,TRBD1
TGTGCCAGCAGACAATCCGACAGGGCTAATCAGCCCCAGCATTTT,CASRQSDRANQPQHF,TRBV6-6,TRBJ1-5,-,TRBD1
TGTGCCAGCAGCGTACAGGGACAGAGGAAGTACGAGCAGTACTTC,CASSVQGQRKYEQYF,TRBV9,TRBJ2-7,-,TRBD1
TGTGCCAGCAGTTACGGGTTAGGAGGGAATGATGGCTACACCTTC,CASSYGLGGNDGYTF,TRBV6-5,TRBJ1-2,-,-
TGTGCCAGCAGCTTTGTCAGGGGGGATGGCTACACCTTC,CASSFVRGDGYTF,TRBV5-6,TRBJ1-2,-,TRBD1
TGCGCCAGCAGCCAAACAATTAATCAGCCCCAGCATTTT,CASSQTINQPQHF,TRBV4-3,TRBJ1-5,-,-
TGCGCCAGCAGCCAAGAGTCGGTCACTGAAGCTTTCTTT,CASSQESVTEAFF,TRBV4-3,TRBJ1-1,-,-
TGTGCCAGCAGCCAGGTCGCGTGGCAGCCCCAGCATTTT,CASSQVAWQPQHF,TRBV7-2,TRBJ1-5,-,-
TGTGCCAGCAGTGACCTAGGACTAGCGGTTTCCTACGAGCAGTACTTC,CASSDLGLAVSYEQYF,TRBV2,TRBJ2-7,-,TRBD2
TGTGCCAGCAGCTCCGGGACAGGGTACGCCGGAAACACCATATATTTT,CASSSGTGYAGNTIYF,TRBV5-8,TRBJ1-3,-,TRBD1
TGTGCCAGCAGCCTCGGGGGGACCAATCAGCCCCAGCATTTT,CASSLGGTNQPQHF,TRBV7-2,TRBJ1-5,-,-
TGTGCCAGCACCCGACTGGGGGGGGGCTATGAGCAGTTCTTC,CASTRLGGGYEQFF,TRBV2,TRBJ2-1,-,-
TGTGCCAGCAGCTTAGGCGGGGGGCGGCAAGAGACCCAGTACTTC,CASSLGGGRQETQYF,TRBV7-6,TRBJ2-5,-,TRBD2
TGTGCCAGCAGTTACTCGAGAGACAGGAGCTCCTACGAGCAGTACTTC,CASSYSRDRSSYEQYF,TRBV6-2/TRBV6-3,TRBJ2-7,-,-
TGCGCCAGCAGCTCCGACAGGGGGCGCCCCTACGAGCAGTACTTC,CASSSDRGRPYEQYF,TRBV5-1,TRBJ2-7,-,TRBD1
TGCGCCAGCAGCTTGGGAGCCCCGACTAGCACAGATACGCAGTATTTT,CASSLGAPTSTDTQYF,TRBV5-1,TRBJ2-3,-,-
TGCGCCAGCAGCCCTGGACTAGCGGGGGGCCCCTACACAGATACGCAGTATTTT,CASSPGLAGGPYTDTQYF,TRBV5-1,TRBJ2-3,-,TRBD2
TGCGCCAGCAGCCAAGAAGGTGGGGGCGACAGGTTTTCCTACGAGCAGTACTTC,CASSQEGGGDRFSYEQYF,TRBV4-1,TRBJ2-7,-,-
TGCAGCGTCCATGGGACAGGGAACACTGAAGCTTTCTTT,CSVHGTGNTEAFF,TRBV29-1,TRBJ1-1,-,TRBD1
TGCAGCGTAGCCGACAGGGTCGATGAGCAGTTCTTC,CSVADRVDEQFF,TRBV29-1,TRBJ2-1,-,TRBD1
TGTGCCAGCAGCTTAGAGTTAGCGGGGAGTCATACGCAGTATTTT,CASSLELAGSHTQYF,TRBV7-8,TRBJ2-3,-,TRBD2
TGTGCCAGCAGCCAAGGGCTAGTGGGCTACGAGCAGTACTTC,CASSQGLVGYEQYF,TRBV3-1/TRBV3-2,TRBJ2-7,-,-
TGTGCCAGCAGCCCCCGGACAGCGAACACCGGGGAGCTGTTTTTT,CASSPRTANTGELFF,TRBV7-9,TRBJ2-2,-,-
TGTGCCAGTAGTATAGCCCGGGACAGCAGAAATGAAAAACTGTTTTTT,CASSIARDSRNEKLFF,TRBV19,TRBJ1-4,-,TRBD1
TGTGCCTCGCACAACGGAGCATGGGGAAACACCATATATTTT,CASHNGAWGNTIYF,TRBV11-3,TRBJ1-3,-,-
TGTGCCACCAGCTACCTAGCGGGGGGTGTGGAGCTGTTTTTT,CATSYLAGGVELFF,TRBV15,TRBJ2-2,-,TRBD2
TGTGCCAGCAGCCCATCGGGAGAAAGCGAGCAGTACTTC,CASSPSGESEQYF,TRBV7-9,TRBJ2-7,-,-
TGCGCCAGCGCCACCAAGGCAGGGAATGAAAAACTGTTTTTT,CASATKAGNEKLFF,TRBV5-1,TRBJ1-4,-,-
TGTGCCAGCTCCGGTGGACTCCGCACAGATACGCAGTATTTT,CASSGGLRTDTQYF,TRBV18,TRBJ2-3,-,-
TGCGCCAGCAACGACGACAGTCCCTCCTATGGCTACACCTTC,CASNDDSPSYGYTF,TRBV5-1,TRBJ1-2,-,-
TGTGCCATCAGCGCGGACAGGGGCGTAGAGACCCAGTACTTC,CAISADRGVETQYF,TRBV10-3,TRBJ2-5,-,TRBD1
TGTGCCAGCAGATCTCCTGGGGGGTCCTACGAGCAGTACTTC,CASRSPGGSYEQYF,TRBV7-2,TRBJ2-7,-,-
TGTGCCAGCAGTGCCTTCTCGAGCGGGGACGACTTCTACGAGCAGTACTTC,CASSAFSSGDDFYEQYF,TRBV6-1,TRBJ2-7,-,TRBD2
TGTGCCAGCAGTACCGGGACAGCCGAGCAGTACTTC,CASSTGTAEQYF,TRBV6-5,TRBJ2-7,-,TRBD1
TGTGCCAGCTCGCGGGGCATGACCTACGAGCAGTACTTC,CASSRGMTYEQYF,TRBV18,TRBJ2-7,-,-
TGTGCCAGCACCCTAAACCAAAACTATGGCTACACCTTC,CASTLNQNYGYTF,TRBV7-8,TRBJ1-2,-,-
TGTGCCAGCAGCGTAGAGACAGGACATAACACCGGGGAGCTGTTTTTT,CASSVETGHNTGELFF,TRBV9,TRBJ2-2,once,-